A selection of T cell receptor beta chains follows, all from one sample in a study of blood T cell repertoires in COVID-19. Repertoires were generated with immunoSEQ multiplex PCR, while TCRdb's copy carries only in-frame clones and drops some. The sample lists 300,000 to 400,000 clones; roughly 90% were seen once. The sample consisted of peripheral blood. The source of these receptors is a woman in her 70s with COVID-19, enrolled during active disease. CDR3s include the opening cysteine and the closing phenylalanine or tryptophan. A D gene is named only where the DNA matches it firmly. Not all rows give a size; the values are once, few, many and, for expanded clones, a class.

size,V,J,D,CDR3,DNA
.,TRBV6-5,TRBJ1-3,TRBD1,CASRRQGFGNTIYF,TGTGCCAGCAGAAGACAGGGATTCGGAAACACCATATATTTT
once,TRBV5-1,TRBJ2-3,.,CASSSVTQGISTDTQYF,TGCGCCAGCAGCTCCGTCACACAGGGTATAAGTACAGATACGCAGTATTTT
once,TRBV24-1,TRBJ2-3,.,CATSDSRSTDTQYF,TGTGCCACCAGTGATTCTAGGAGCACAGATACGCAGTATTTT
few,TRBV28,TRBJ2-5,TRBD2,CASTTGRGETQYF,TGTGCCAGCACCACGGGGAGGGGAGAGACCCAGTACTTC
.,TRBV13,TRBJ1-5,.,CASSLGRTLGQPQHF,TGTGCCAGCAGCTTAGGCCGGACTCTTGGCCAGCCCCAGCATTTT
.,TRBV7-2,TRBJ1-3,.,CASSSQSLSGNTIYF,TGTGCCAGCAGCTCACAGTCGCTCTCTGGAAACACCATATATTTT
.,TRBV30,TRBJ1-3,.,CAWSVPDSSESGNTIYF,TGTGCCTGGAGTGTCCCGGACAGTTCCGAGTCTGGAAACACCATATATTTT
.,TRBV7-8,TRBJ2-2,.,CASSTLQDIPGELFF,TGTGCCAGCAGCACCCTCCAGGACATTCCCGGGGAGCTGTTTTTT
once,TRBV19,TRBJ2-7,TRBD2,CASSMVSGGYEQYF,TGTGCCAGTAGTATGGTTAGCGGGGGCTACGAGCAGTACTTC
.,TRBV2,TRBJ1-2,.,CASSAPGGRNYGYTF,TGTGCCAGCAGTGCCCCCGGGGGTCGCAACTATGGCTACACCTTC
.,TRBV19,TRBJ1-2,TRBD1,CASRQPLRDRISYGYTF,TGTGCCAGTAGGCAACCTCTCCGGGACAGAATATCCTATGGCTACACCTTC
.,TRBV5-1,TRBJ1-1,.,CASSADRIWTEAFF,TGCGCCAGCAGCGCCGACAGGATATGGACTGAAGCTTTCTTT
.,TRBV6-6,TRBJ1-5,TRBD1,CASTKQGAGNQPQHF,TGTGCCAGCACTAAACAGGGGGCTGGCAATCAGCCCCAGCATTTT
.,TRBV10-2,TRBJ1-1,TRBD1,CASSVTGGGTEAFF,TGCGCCAGCAGTGTAACAGGGGGCGGAACTGAAGCTTTCTTT
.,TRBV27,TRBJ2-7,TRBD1,CASTTGQGAREQYF,TGTGCCAGCACCACCGGACAGGGGGCGCGGGAGCAGTACTTC
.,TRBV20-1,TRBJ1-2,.,CSAGLYGYTF,TGCAGTGCTGGCCTCTATGGCTACACCTTC
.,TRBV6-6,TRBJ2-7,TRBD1,CASSRGGTGAYEQYF,TGTGCCAGCAGCCGGGGAGGGACAGGGGCTTACGAGCAGTACTTC
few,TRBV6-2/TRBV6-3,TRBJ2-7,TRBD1,CASSYPGQVSYEQYF,TGTGCCAGCAGTTACCCGGGACAGGTGTCCTACGAGCAGTACTTC
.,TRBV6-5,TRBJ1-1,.,CASSYRGGGTEAFF,TGTGCCAGCAGTTACAGGGGAGGGGGCACTGAAGCTTTCTTT
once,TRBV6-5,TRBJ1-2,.,CASSSRREYGYTF,TGTGCCAGCAGCTCCCGCCGGGAATATGGCTACACCTTC
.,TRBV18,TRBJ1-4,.,CASSTGRTNEKLFF,TGTGCCAGCTCAACAGGGAGAACTAATGAAAAACTGTTTTTT
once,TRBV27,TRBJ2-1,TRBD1,CASSYDGTVSYNEQFF,TGTGCCAGCAGTTACGACGGGACAGTCTCCTACAATGAGCAGTTCTTC
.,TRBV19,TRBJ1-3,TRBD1,CASRYRGLSGNTIYF,TGTGCCAGCCGGTACAGGGGGCTTTCTGGAAACACCATATATTTT
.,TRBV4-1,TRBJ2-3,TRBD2,CASSQDRPSGSSTDTQYF,TGCGCCAGCAGCCAAGATCGCCCTAGCGGGTCTAGCACAGATACGCAGTATTTT
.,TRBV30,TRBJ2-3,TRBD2,CAWGTSAPDTQYF,TGTGCCTGGGGGACTAGCGCTCCAGATACGCAGTATTTT
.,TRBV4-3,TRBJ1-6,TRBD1,CASSRWTGYNSPLHF,TGCGCCAGCAGTCGGTGGACAGGGTACAATTCACCCCTCCACTTT
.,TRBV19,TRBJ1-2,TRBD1,CASSIGQGAGDGYTF,TGTGCCAGTAGTATAGGACAGGGGGCTGGGGATGGCTACACCTTC
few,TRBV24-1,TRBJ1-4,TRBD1,CATSDPGTGNEKLFF,TGTGCCACCAGTGATCCCGGGACAGGGAATGAAAAACTGTTTTTT
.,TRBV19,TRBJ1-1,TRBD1,CASSMESGFETGGEGAEAFF,TGTGCCAGTAGTATGGAAAGCGGCTTCGAGACAGGGGGCGAAGGAGCGGAAGCTTTCTTT
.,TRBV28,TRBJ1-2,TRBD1,CASSDQTGGRYGYTF,TGTGCCAGCAGTGATCAGACAGGGGGCAGGTATGGCTACACCTTC
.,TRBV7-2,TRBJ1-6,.,CASSLEGTSYNSPLHF,TGTGCCAGCAGCTTAGAAGGGACATCCTATAATTCACCCCTCCACTTT
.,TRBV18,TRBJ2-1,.,CASSPGLSSYNEQFF,TGTGCCAGCTCTCCGGGACTGAGCTCCTACAATGAGCAGTTCTTC
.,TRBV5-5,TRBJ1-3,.,CASSLTGAGNTIYF,TGTGCCAGCAGCTTGACGGGGGCTGGAAACACCATATATTTT
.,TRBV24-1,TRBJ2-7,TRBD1,CATSDTQGGSYEQYF,TGTGCCACCAGTGACACACAGGGGGGCTCCTACGAGCAGTACTTC
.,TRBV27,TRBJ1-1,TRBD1,CASSPDRDWTEAFF,TGTGCCAGCAGTCCCGACAGGGACTGGACTGAAGCTTTCTTT
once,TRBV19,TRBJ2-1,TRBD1,CASSIEDRGLYNEQFF,TGTGCCAGTAGTATAGAGGACAGGGGGCTCTACAATGAGCAGTTCTTC
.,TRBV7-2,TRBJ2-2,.,CASTTFGRHGTGELFF,TGTGCCAGCACTACATTTGGCAGGCATGGAACCGGGGAGCTGTTTTTT
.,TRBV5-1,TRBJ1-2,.,CASSLASGDGYTF,TGCGCCAGCAGCTTGGCCTCAGGGGACGGCTACACCTTC
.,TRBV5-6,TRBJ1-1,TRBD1,CASSATGGGTEAFF,TGTGCCAGCAGCGCGACAGGGGGCGGCACTGAAGCTTTCTTT
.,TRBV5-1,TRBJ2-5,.,CASSPGTTQETQYF,TGCGCCAGCAGTCCCGGGACAACTCAAGAGACCCAGTACTTC
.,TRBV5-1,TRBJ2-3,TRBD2,CASSPLGGGADTQYF,TGCGCCAGCAGTCCTCTTGGCGGGGGGGCAGATACGCAGTATTTT
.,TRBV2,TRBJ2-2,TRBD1,CASSSRDRGSGELFF,TGTGCCAGCAGTTCCCGGGACAGGGGGAGCGGGGAGCTGTTTTTT
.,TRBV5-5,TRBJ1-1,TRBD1,CASSSTRQGSEAFF,TGTGCCAGCAGCTCGACCCGACAGGGGTCTGAAGCTTTCTTT
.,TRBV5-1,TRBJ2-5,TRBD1,CASNPGGETQYF,TGCGCCAGCAATCCAGGGGGAGAGACCCAGTACTTC
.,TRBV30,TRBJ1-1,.,CAWEKGEATEAFF,TGTGCCTGGGAAAAAGGGGAGGCCACTGAAGCTTTCTTT
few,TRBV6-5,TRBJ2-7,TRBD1,CASSHTGGNYEQYF,TGTGCCAGCAGCCATACAGGGGGCAACTACGAGCAGTACTTC
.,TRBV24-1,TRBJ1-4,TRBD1,CATSDSNPGQGGNEKLFF,TGTGCCACCAGTGATTCCAACCCCGGACAGGGAGGTAATGAAAAACTGTTTTTT
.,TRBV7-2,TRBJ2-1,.,CASSSQDNEQFF,TGTGCCAGCAGCTCGCAGGACAATGAGCAGTTCTTC
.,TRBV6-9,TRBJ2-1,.,CASSYSASSPNEQFF,TGTGCCAGCAGTTATTCGGCCAGTTCTCCGAATGAGCAGTTCTTC
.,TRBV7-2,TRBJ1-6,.,CASRGTGNSPLHF,TGTGCCAGCCGCGGGACCGGTAATTCACCCCTCCACTTT
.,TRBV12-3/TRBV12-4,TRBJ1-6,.,CASSYTGNSPLHF,TGTGCCAGCAGTTATACAGGGAACTCACCCCTCCACTTT
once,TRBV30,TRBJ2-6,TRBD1,CAWESDRAGANVLTF,TGTGCCTGGGAAAGTGACAGGGCCGGGGCCAACGTCCTGACTTTC
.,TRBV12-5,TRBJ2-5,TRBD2,CASQPLGIREGETQYF,TGTGCTAGTCAACCCCTCGGCATCCGGGAGGGGGAGACCCAGTACTTC
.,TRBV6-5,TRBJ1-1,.,CASRIGWEMNTEAFF,TGTGCCAGCAGAATAGGGTGGGAGATGAACACTGAAGCTTTCTTT
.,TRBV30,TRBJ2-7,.,CAWALGGAYEQYF,TGTGCCTGGGCTTTAGGGGGGGCCTACGAGCAGTACTTC
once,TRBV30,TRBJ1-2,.,CAWARQGDRYYGYTF,TGTGCCTGGGCGCGGCAGGGAGACAGGTACTATGGCTACACCTTC